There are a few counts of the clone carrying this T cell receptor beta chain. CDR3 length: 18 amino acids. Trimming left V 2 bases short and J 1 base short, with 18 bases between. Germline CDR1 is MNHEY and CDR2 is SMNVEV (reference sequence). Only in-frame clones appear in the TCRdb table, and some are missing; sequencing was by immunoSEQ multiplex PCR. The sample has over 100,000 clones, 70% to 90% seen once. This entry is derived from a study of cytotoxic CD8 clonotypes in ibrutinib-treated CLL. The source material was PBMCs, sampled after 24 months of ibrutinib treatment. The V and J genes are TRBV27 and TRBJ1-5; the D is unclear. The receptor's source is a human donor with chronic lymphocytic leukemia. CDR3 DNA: TGTGCCAGCAGTTTACTGGCACCATCAGCATCGAGCAATCAGCCCCAGCATTTT. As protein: CASSLLAPSASSNQPQHF.